A single sample gave rise to the 20 T cell receptor beta chains below, sequenced in a study of CD8 T cells in Susac syndrome. Random hexamers were used to reverse transcribe an amount of about 0.45 to 1 ug RNA. TCRdb processed the immunoSEQ multiplex PCR reads anew with MiXCR; each CDR3 protein has one entry. The sample includes about 190,000 distinct CDR3 sequences, 95% of them seen just once. Material: CD8+ T cells from PBMCs. The source of these receptors is a human donor with Susac syndrome.

The V call is TRBV11-2, the J call TRBJ1-1; D remains unclear. CDR1 and CDR2 (germline): SGHAT, FQNNGV. This CDR3 contains 17 residues. Deletions cut 0 bases from V and 5 bases from J, with 19 bases between. Here the CDR3 reads CASSLEVGRVSRTEAFF. The CDR3 DNA reads as TGTGCCAGCAGCTTAGAGGTAGGGAGGGTAAGTCGGACTGAAGCTTTCTTT.

The CDR3 sequence: CSAMVGNSYEQYF. In nucleotides, the CDR3 is TGCAGTGCTATGGTCGGTAACTCCTACGAGCAGTACTTC. The chain employs TRBV20-1 and TRBJ2-7; no firm D call. The CDR3 is 13 amino acids. Trimming took off 4 bases at V and 0 bases at J, with 10 bases between the two ends. The V gene's germline CDR1 is DFQATT and CDR2 SNEGSKA (reference sequence).

The V call is TRBV5-6, the J call TRBJ2-4; 8 bases agree with TRBD2. V was pared by 7 bases and J by 4 bases, with 7 bases of the junction left unmatched. Germline lookup yields CDR1 SGHDT and CDR2 YYEEEE. CDR3 length equals 14 residues. CDR3 sequence reads: CASLRGTRKNIQYF. The CDR3, as DNA: TGTGCCAGCCTTAGAGGGACTAGAAAAAACATTCAGTACTTC.

This clonotype was detected only once. V and J are TRBV4-1 and TRBJ2-1, with D perhaps matching TRBD2 (5 bases). Germline V gives CDR1 MGHRA, CDR2 YSYEKL. V dropped 4 bases and J dropped 0 bases, with 19 bases sitting between them. This CDR3 is 18 amino acids long. The CDR3 loop is CASSRTFGKQSSYNEQFF. In DNA form, the CDR3 reads TGCGCCAGCAGCCGAACCTTCGGGAAGCAGAGCTCCTACAATGAGCAGTTCTTC.

The V call is TRBV6-5, the J call TRBJ1-2; D is possibly TRBD1 (6 bases). V was cut by 6 bases and J by 6 bases, with 17 bases left in between. Germline assignment: CDR1 MNHEY and CDR2 SVGAGI. This CDR3 has 14 amino acids. CDR3 region: CASSPGGGSDGYTF. The CDR3 DNA follows: TGTGCCAGCAGCCCCGGAGGGGGATCCGATGGCTACACCTTC.

V usage is TRBV20-1 and J usage is TRBJ2-1, with 10 nucleotides matching TRBD2. Germline V gene lookup returns CDR1 DFQATT and CDR2 SNEGSKA (reference sequence). V shed 5 bases, J shed 8 bases, and the junction held 21 bases outside the gene matches. The CDR3 contains 18 residues. CDR3 loop: CSAPQGTDGTSAYDEQFF. CDR3 nucleotides: TGCAGTGCTCCGCAAGGGACTGATGGGACTAGCGCGTACGATGAGCAGTTCTTC.

V is TRBV11-2 and J is TRBJ2-3, with TRBD2 identical over 8 bases. Germline CDR1 is SGHAT and CDR2 is FQNNGV. The V and J ends lost 5 bases and 0 bases, in that order; junction bases with no gene match: 13. This CDR3 is built from 18 residues. CDR3 amino acids: CASSPKERSGGSTDTQYF. CDR3 nucleotide sequence: TGTGCCAGCAGCCCCAAAGAGAGGTCGGGGGGGAGCACAGATACGCAGTATTTT.

This clonotype was counted a single time. The chain has TRBV19 and TRBJ1-5, with a possible D match to TRBD1 (5 bases). The V end was cut by 1 base, the J end by 6 bases, with 13 bases between. CDR3 length: 15 residues. CDR1 is LNHDA, CDR2 SQIVND, per germline (reference sequence). CDR3 in amino acids: CASSIVDVRGQPQHF. In DNA form, the CDR3 reads TGTGCCAGTAGTATAGTGGACGTTAGGGGTCAGCCCCAGCATTTT.

The V and J genes are TRBV27 and TRBJ1-3; D is undetermined. V was shortened by 4 bases and J by 4 bases, with 14 bases between the two germline ends. In germline, CDR1 is MNHEY, CDR2 SMNVEV (reference sequence). The length of the CDR3 is 15 residues. The CDR3 DNA reads as TGTGCCAGCAGTTCGGGTTTTAGGTCGGGAAACACCATATATTTT. Its protein is CASSSGFRSGNTIYF.

V is TRBV27 and J is TRBJ1-6; D uncertain. CDR1 is MNHEY, CDR2 SMNVEV, per germline (reference sequence). The V end was cut by 1 base, the J end by 10 bases, with 11 bases between. This CDR3 contains 14 residues. CDR3 sequence reads: CASSLLGLESPLHF. CDR3 nucleotide sequence: TGTGCCAGCAGTTTATTGGGGTTGGAATCACCCCTCCACTTT.

Concerning this clonotype itself: One end of the junction does not line up with germline, which may come from a read error. The chain combines TRBV4-2 with TRBJ2-2; 7 bases fit TRBD2. Germline V gives CDR1 LGHNA, CDR2 YNFKEQ. This CDR3 is built from 20 residues. CDR3 sequence: CASSQVPAVLAVVRPGELFF. Here the CDR3 DNA reads TGTGCCAGCAGTCAAGTTCCGGCGGTCCTAGCGGTCGTAAGGCCCGGGGAGCTGTTTTTT.

The J gene is TRBJ1-1, the V gene TRBV19; D is undetermined. Trimming left V 5 bases short and J 5 bases short, with 9 bases between. CDR1 is LNHDA, CDR2 SQIVND, per germline (reference sequence). The CDR3 has 12 residues. The CDR3 reads CASSVGITEAFF. CDR3 nucleotides: TGTGCCAGTAGTGTCGGTATTACTGAAGCTTTCTTT.

The rearrangement joins TRBV5-6 to TRBJ2-7; 7 bases fit TRBD1. CDR1 and CDR2 from the germline V gene are SGHDT and YYEEEE. The length of the CDR3 is 16 residues. The trim removed 2 bases at V and 3 bases at J, leaving 11 bases unmatched. The CDR3 spells CASSFPPGQENYEQYF. In DNA, the CDR3 is TGTGCCAGCAGCTTCCCGCCCGGACAGGAAAACTACGAGCAGTACTTC.

The rearrangement joins TRBV20-1 to TRBJ2-3, with D possibly TRBD2 on 6 matching bases. Per the germline V gene, CDR1 is DFQATT and CDR2 is SNEGSKA (reference sequence). The V end was cut by 4 bases, the J end by 2 bases, with 16 bases between. CDR3 length: 15 residues. The CDR3 is CSAISTSGYTDTQYF. The CDR3 DNA sequence: TGCAGTGCTATCTCAACGAGCGGGTACACAGATACGCAGTATTTT.

The V call is TRBV5-6, the J call TRBJ1-1, with 8 bases fitting TRBD1. J lost 7 bases, V lost 5 bases, and 10 bases had no gene match. Germline CDR1 and CDR2: SGHDT and YYEEEE. This CDR3 comprises 14 residues. CDR3 DNA: TGTGCCAGCAGTTCTTCAGGGGGCGAAGATGAAGCTTTCTTT. It translates to CASSSSGGEDEAFF.

This chain joins TRBV13 and TRBJ1-2, with D perhaps matching TRBD1 (5 bases). CDR3 size: 13 residues. Germline CDR1 and CDR2: PRHDT and FYEKMQ (reference sequence). Trimming cost V 3 bases and J 8 bases, with 13 bases left between them. As DNA, the CDR3 is TGTGCCAGCAGCTTTACGGGGGAGGAAGGCTACACCTTC. Amino acids: CASSFTGEEGYTF.

This clonotype appeared a few times. The CDR3 loop is CASSLNNYEQYF. The CDR3 nucleotides read TGTGCCAGCAGCTTGAATAACTACGAGCAGTACTTC. The V call is TRBV7-9, the J call TRBJ2-7; no clear D. The CDR3 has 12 amino acids. Trimming removed 3 bases at V and 3 bases at J, with 6 bases between. Germline loops: CDR1 SEHNR, CDR2 FQNEAQ (reference sequence).

This rearrangement joins TRBV12-5 to TRBJ2-6, with TRBD1 matching 8 bases. The CDR3 is made up of 14 amino acids. CDR1 is LGHNT, CDR2 FRNRAP, per germline. The V segment lost 5 bases and the J segment 9 bases; nucleotides outside the gene matches: 6. The CDR3 sequence is CASGAGQGDNVLTF. DNA of the CDR3: TGTGCTAGTGGTGCCGGACAGGGCGACAACGTCCTGACTTTC.

The rearrangement uses TRBV4-1 and TRBJ1-1; D remains unclear. The V end was cut by 6 bases, the J end by 5 bases, with 10 bases between. CDR3 length: 12 amino acids. Germline V CDR1 and CDR2: MGHRA, YSYEKL. CDR3 loop: CASRDGNTEAFF. CDR3 DNA sequence: TGCGCCAGCAGGGACGGAAATACTGAAGCTTTCTTT.

The chain has TRBV7-9 and TRBJ2-1, with D unclear. The CDR3 totals 13 residues. Germline V lookup: CDR1 SEHNR, CDR2 FQNEAQ (reference sequence). The V end was cut by 1 base, the J end by 3 bases, with 4 bases between. CDR3 residues: CASSLDDYNEQFF. In DNA form, the CDR3 reads TGTGCCAGCAGCTTAGACGACTACAATGAGCAGTTCTTC.